The 10 T cell receptor beta chains given below trace back to one sample, sequenced in a study of human CD8 memory T cell subsets. Sequencing libraries of TCR beta were made by UMI-labeled 5' RACE. Each CDR3 protein gets one entry in TCRdb, which reprocessed the 5' RACE reads and gives no DNA. The sample's table shows 7,500 to 9,500 distinct CDR3 sequences. The specimen was CD8+ T cells from PBMCs. Receptor source: a human donor in good health.

V is TRBV11-2 and J is TRBJ2-7. Per the germline V gene, CDR1 is SGHAT and CDR2 is FQNNGV. The CDR3 length is 13 residues. The CDR3 is CASSLDVDYEQYF.

This chain joins TRBV12-3 or TRBV12-4 and TRBJ1-5; TCRdb indicates TRBD1, and absent DNA this call remains unverified. The length of the CDR3 is 15 residues. Here the CDR3 reads CASSLTGSRNQPQHF.

The genes are TRBV7-6 and TRBJ2-1; lacking DNA, the TRBD1 call made by TCRdb goes unchecked. The CDR3 loop spans 16 amino acids. CDR1 and CDR2 (germline): SGHVS, FNYEAQ. CDR3 sequence: CASSPGGGLSYNEQFF.

This chain connects TRBV29-1 to TRBJ1-4. The CDR3 is 14 amino acids. Germline CDR1 is SQVTM and CDR2 is ANQGSEA. The CDR3 sequence is CSVEGPGEGEKLFF.

The gene calls are TRBV5-8 and TRBJ2-1; TCRdb indicates TRBD1, and absent DNA this call remains unverified. The length of the CDR3 is 13 residues. From germline, CDR1 is SGHTS and CDR2 YDEGEE. The CDR3 sequence: CASRPGQDSEQFF.

The rearrangement links TRBV20-1 to TRBJ2-7; the D gene TCRdb calls, TRBD1, cannot be checked with no DNA. Germline CDR1 is DFQATT and CDR2 is SNEGSKA (reference sequence). The CDR3 has 11 amino acids. The CDR3: CSARFGAEQYF.

The chain employs TRBV28 and TRBJ2-7. The CDR3 sequence is 14 residues long. Germline CDR1 reads MDHEN; CDR2 reads SYDVKM. The CDR3 sequence: CASSQFVGVAEQYF.

The gene calls are TRBV7-2 and TRBJ1-1; TCRdb selects TRBD1, and the lack of DNA leaves this call unchecked. This CDR3 contains 17 residues. Germline V gene sequence: CDR1 SGHTA, CDR2 FQGNSA. The CDR3 is CASSLDRAGTLNTEAFF.

The chain is built from TRBV28 and TRBJ2-3; as DNA is missing, the TRBD1 call by TCRdb cannot be tested. The CDR3 runs 15 residues. CDR1 and CDR2 from the germline V gene are MDHEN and SYDVKM. This CDR3 reads CASGTGTGVTDTQYF.

This sequence joins TRBV10-3 and TRBJ2-1. This CDR3 has 14 residues. Looked up from germline, CDR1 is ENHRY and CDR2 is SYGVKD. This CDR3 is CAISGSSSYNEQFF.